This T cell receptor (beta chain) appears in the sequencing data of a study of CD8+CD57+ T cells in acquired aplastic anemia. Study information: Isolated CD4+ and CD8+ cells, once sorted, yielded DNA averaging around 3 ug.

Flow cytometry had shown expanded CD8+CD57+ cells in the patients chosen for sequencing. With no exception, the patients had severe acquired aplastic anemia. When blood sampling took place, the patients had received no therapy. TCR beta VDJ and CDR3 were profiled, and genomic DNA was the template. TCRdb recomputed calls from the reads with MiXCR, one row per CDR3 protein. The sample consists of about 240,000 distinct CDR3 sequences, roughly half of them appearing once. Overall study findings and caveats: Levels of CD8+ Simpson's diversity were not significantly distinct in patients versus controls.

This clonotype was seen repeatedly, ten times or more. Antigen specificity is unknown. The receptor comes from a human donor with aplastic anemia. Sequencing was performed on sorted CD4+, CD8+, or CD8+CD57+ T cells (not recorded which) from PBMCs.

CDR3 in amino acids: CASSQDWTRNTEAFF. The CDR3, as DNA: TGCGCCAGCAGCCAAGACTGGACGAGGAACACTGAAGCTTTCTTT. The rearrangement joins TRBV4-3 to TRBJ1-1; D is uncertain. This CDR3 is built from 15 residues. Per the germline V gene, CDR1 is LGHNA and CDR2 is YSLEER. Trimming took off 0 bases at V and 1 base at J, with 9 bases between the two ends.